This record covers a single T cell receptor (beta chain). V lost 4 bases and J 4 bases, leaving 21 bases between the germline ends. The CDR3 has 17 amino acids. Germline V gene lookup returns CDR1 MGHRA and CDR2 YSYEKL. Researchers divided each subset's genomic DNA evenly across several immunoSEQ plates. The method was immunoSEQ multiplex PCR; TCRdb's version includes in-frame clones alone and lacks a portion of them. The table lists approximately 2.1 million clones, approximately 93% of them singletons. This record belongs to a study of shared clonotypes between healthy human individuals. Study donors comprised healthy, HIV-negative adults devoid of recent acute infection or vaccination.

The receptor was derived from a man between 18 and 35 years old in good health. Some clones in this sample may be carry-over from other donors' samples. This chain uses TRBV4-1 with TRBJ2-3; a possible D gene is TRBD2 (6 bases). Input material: naive CD4+ T cells from PBMCs. Subset described: CD45RA+ positively selected. CDR3 bases: TGCGCCAGCAGCCTGAACCGGGGGTCCTTGAGGGCAGATACGCAGTATTTT. This translates into CASSLNRGSLRADTQYF.